The sequence of this T cell receptor beta chain was determined in a study of T cell responses to AZD1222 COVID-19 vaccine. The data were produced by immunoSEQ multiplex PCR, yet TCRdb's version contains in-frame clones alone and is incomplete. This table has 70,000 to 90,000 clones, about nine tenths appearing once. This clone is a singleton in its sample. The CDR3 contains 18 residues. This TCR came from an adult who received the AZD1222 COVID-19 vaccine. The chain uses TRBV21-1 and TRBJ1-1; the table's D gene call, TRBD1, was not cross checked with the DNA. TRBV21-1 is termed a pseudogene. The sample was peripheral blood, taken 28 days after the second AZD1222 dose. CDR3 coding DNA: TGTGCCAGCAGCAAAAAAGTGGGACAGGGGCTCGAGAACACTGAAGCTTTCTTT. It specifies CASSKKVGQGLENTEAFF.